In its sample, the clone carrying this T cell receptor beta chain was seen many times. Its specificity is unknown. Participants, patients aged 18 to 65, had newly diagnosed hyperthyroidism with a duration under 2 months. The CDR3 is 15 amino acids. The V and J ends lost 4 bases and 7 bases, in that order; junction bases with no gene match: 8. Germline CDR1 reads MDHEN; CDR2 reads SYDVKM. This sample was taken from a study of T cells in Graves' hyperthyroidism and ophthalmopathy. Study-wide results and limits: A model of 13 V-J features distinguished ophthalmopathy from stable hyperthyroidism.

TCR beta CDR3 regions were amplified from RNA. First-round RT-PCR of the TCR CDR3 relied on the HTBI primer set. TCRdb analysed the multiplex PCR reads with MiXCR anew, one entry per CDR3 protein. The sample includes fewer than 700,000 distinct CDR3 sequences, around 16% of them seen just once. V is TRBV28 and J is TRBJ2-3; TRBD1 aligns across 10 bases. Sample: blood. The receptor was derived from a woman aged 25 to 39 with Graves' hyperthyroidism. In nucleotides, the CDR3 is TGTGCCAGCAGTTGGGGACAGGGGATTTGGAATACGCAGTATTTT. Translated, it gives CASSWGQGIWNTQYF.